This is a list of T cell receptor beta chains from one sample in a study of shared clonotypes between healthy human individuals. Profiling relied on immunoSEQ multiplex PCR, and the TCRdb table lists in-frame clones only, not all of them. The sample holds about 2 million clones, about 95% seen once. The sequenced sample was naive CD8+ T cells sorted from blood. These receptors were collected from a man aged 18-30 years in good health. CDR3s leave out the opening cysteine and the closing phenylalanine or tryptophan. Clone size is stated in some rows and not others, as once, few, many or a class when expanded.

abundance	v_gene	j_gene	CDR3aa
-	TRBV19	TRBJ1-1	ASSATGAGNTEAF
-	TRBV6-1	TRBJ2-7	ASSEYPDRAYEQY
-	TRBV6-1	TRBJ1-6	ASSDTGVSPLH
-	TRBV30	TRBJ1-6	AWSAGTGTAPLH
-	TRBV30	TRBJ2-2	AWSVKQNTGELF
-	TRBV6-5	TRBJ1-2	ASSPLRDVMDGYT
-	TRBV4-2	TRBJ2-2	ASSQPPGAPGELF
-	TRBV7-6	TRBJ2-7	ASSPAGEEQY
-	TRBV23-1	TRBJ2-7	ASSRDGDYEQY
-	TRBV2	TRBJ2-7	ASSTYLMSRDRTYEQY
few	TRBV7-9	TRBJ1-1	ASSFTDTEAF
-	TRBV7-9	TRBJ2-7	ASSLFPGVYYEQY
-	TRBV10-2	TRBJ2-3	ASSESGVDEY
-	TRBV6-1	TRBJ2-5	ASSELVAGPQQETQY